The 7 T cell receptor beta chains reported below all come from one sample, sequenced in a study of post-analysis software for immune sequencing data. Study results and caveats: Comparison of patients with controls showed five TRBV segments more frequent in patients, TRBV5-6, TRBV5-1 and TRBV20-1 among them.

These TCRs' antigens remain unknown. TCR beta cDNA libraries included unique molecular identifiers. TCRdb re-analysed the PCR reads in MiXCR, keeping a single row per CDR3 protein. The top ten hold around 0.56% of the sample, which has roughly 800,000 distinct CDR3 sequences, roughly 27% seen once. Source material: blood. All receptors come from a girl aged 10 to 17 with multiple sclerosis.

This chain joins TRBV20-1 and TRBJ2-5; D assignment may be TRBD1 or TRBD2 (7 bases each). Trimming left V 5 bases short and J 11 bases short, with 15 bases between. The germline gives CDR1 DFQATT, CDR2 SNEGSKA (reference sequence). The CDR3 sequence is 11 residues long. DNA of the CDR3: TGCAGTGCTTCGGACAGGCGGGAGCAGTACTTC. Residues: CSASDRREQYF.

V usage is TRBV6-1 and J usage is TRBJ1-2; 12 bases fit TRBD1. Germline V lookup: CDR1 MNHNS, CDR2 SASEGT. The CDR3 is 15 residues long. The ends lost 0 bases at V and 8 bases at J; junction bases unmatched: 4. CDR3 sequence: CASSEAGQGAGGYTF. The CDR3 nucleotides read TGTGCCAGCAGTGAAGCGGGACAGGGGGCTGGGGGCTACACCTTC.

The chain links TRBV7-2 to TRBJ2-7, with 8 bases that match TRBD2. Germline trimming cut 8 bases from V and 3 bases from J; bases unmatched to any gene: 6. The CDR3 totals 13 residues. The germline V gene has CDR1 SGHTA and CDR2 FQGNSA. CDR3 in amino acids: CASESGRDYEQYF. CDR3 DNA: TGTGCCAGCGAAAGCGGGAGAGACTACGAGCAGTACTTC.

The rearrangement uses TRBV4-3 and TRBJ2-1, with D possibly TRBD2 on 5 matching bases. The ends were cut back, 1 base at V and 4 bases at J, with 8 bases in the middle. Germline loops: CDR1 LGHNA, CDR2 YSLEER. The CDR3 runs 14 residues. The CDR3 reads CASSQGEIYNEQFF. CDR3 DNA: TGCGCCAGCAGCCAAGGGGAGATATACAATGAGCAGTTCTTC.

This clonotype was seen a few times. This rearrangement joins TRBV12-3 or TRBV12-4 to TRBJ2-3; D is possibly TRBD2 (5 bases). V shed 4 bases and J shed 2 bases, with 13 bases lying between them. This CDR3 contains 15 residues. Written as DNA, the CDR3 is TGTGCCAGCAGTTCCCCGACGACTATCACAGATACGCAGTATTTT. Translation: CASSSPTTITDTQYF.

V and J are TRBV30 and TRBJ2-7, with D possibly matching TRBD2 (5 bases). Trimming pared 3 bases from V and 1 base from J, leaving 10 bases between. This CDR3 comprises 13 residues. Germline V gene lookup returns CDR1 GTSNPN and CDR2 SVGIG (reference sequence). Written as DNA, the CDR3 is TGTGCCTGGAGGAAAGGAGGATCCTACGAGCAGTACTTC. Its protein product is CAWRKGGSYEQYF.

This clonotype was recorded at least ten times. The V call is TRBV5-4, the J call TRBJ2-5; 7 nucleotides line up with TRBD1. There are 14 residues in the CDR3. The junction had 5 bases not matched to a gene; V was cut back by 3 bases and J by 3 bases. Per the germline V gene, CDR1 is SGHNT and CDR2 is YYREEE (reference sequence). CDR3 residues: CASSWADREETQYF. The DNA for the CDR3 is TGTGCCAGCAGCTGGGCAGACAGGGAAGAGACCCAGTACTTC.